The entry below describes one TCR beta chain. Use of 60 Vbeta and 13 Jbeta primers characterized the PCR. Under the authors' procedure: The count from a later analysis was some 83 million unique TCR beta chains, about 9.9 million of them shared. The data were produced by immunoSEQ multiplex PCR, yet TCRdb's version contains in-frame clones alone and is incomplete. The V and J calls and clone size come from that table; D and trimming were worked out from the DNA. Of 65,000 to 100,000 clones listed, roughly 85% were seen once; the top ten hold nearly 6%. This sample was taken from a study of cytomegalovirus exposure and HLA in healthy donors. Sequences were obtained from PBMCs. The sequence was collected from a female donor in good health and CMV-seronegative.

DNA of the CDR3: TGTGCCAGCAGACTCGCGGCCAATAATTCACCCCTCCACTTT. It codes for CASRLAANNSPLHF. The chain links TRBV6-5 to TRBJ1-6; D call uncertain. The germline CDR1 and CDR2 sequences are MNHEY and SVGAGI. The CDR3 is 14 residues long. Trimming pared 6 bases from V and 5 bases from J, leaving 11 bases between.